The 7 T cell receptor beta chains below were found in one sample sequenced in a study of T cell responses to AZD1222 COVID-19 vaccine. Data came from immunoSEQ multiplex PCR; TCRdb stores just in-frame clones and leaves some out. The sample records approximately 150,000 clones, more than 80% being singletons. This material consisted of peripheral blood, taken 28 days after the second dose of the MenACWY control vaccine. The receptors originated from an adult who received the MenACWY meningococcal vaccine as a control.

CDR3 residues: CASSSTGQRVAFF. CDR3 bases: TGTGCCAGCAGTTCCACGGGACAAAGGGTCGCTTTCTTT. This rearrangement joins TRBV28 to TRBJ1-1; weak D call: TRBD1 (6 bases). Trimming removed 4 bases at V and 11 bases at J, with 17 bases between. This CDR3 contains 13 residues. CDR1 MDHEN and CDR2 SYDVKM come from the germline V gene.

This chain joins TRBV4-2 and TRBJ1-4, with TRBD1 identical over 7 bases. J gave up 9 bases and V 3 bases, and 10 bases lay outside the gene matches. Germline CDR1 reads LGHNA; CDR2 reads YNFKEQ. The CDR3 contains 15 residues. In DNA form, the CDR3 reads TGTGCCAGCAGCCAGACAGGGAGCGCAGAACAAAAACTGTTTTTT. This codes for CASSQTGSAEQKLFF.

The V gene is TRBV27, the J gene TRBJ1-1, with a weak D call TRBD1 (5 bases). Looked up from germline, CDR1 is MNHEY and CDR2 is SMNVEV (reference sequence). V was pared by 3 bases and J by 4 bases, with 12 bases between. The CDR3 contains 14 residues. CDR3 coding DNA: TGTGCCAGCAGTTTGGCGGGGCCCAGCACTGAAGCTTTCTTT. As protein: CASSLAGPSTEAFF.

V gene TRBV7-8 combines with J gene TRBJ2-1; D possibly corresponds to TRBD2 (5 bases). Germline V gene lookup returns CDR1 SGHVS and CDR2 FQNEAQ. The CDR3 contains 20 residues. Trimming stripped 2 bases from V and 1 base from J, with 24 bases between. The CDR3 DNA sequence: TGTGCCAGCAGCTTAAGAGAACTGGGTAGGAGGTGGTCATCCTACAATGAGCAGTTCTTC. Its protein product is CASSLRELGRRWSSYNEQFF.

The chain has TRBV4-1 and TRBJ1-6; D gene uncertain. Germline V gives CDR1 MGHRA, CDR2 YSYEKL. V was shortened by 3 bases and J by 7 bases, with 19 bases between the two germline ends. This CDR3 comprises 17 residues. The CDR3 DNA follows: TGCGCCAGCAGCCACCTGATAGCCCGGCAACGGAATTCACCCCTCCACTTT. As protein: CASSHLIARQRNSPLHF.

The V gene is TRBV7-2, the J gene TRBJ1-2; no clear D gene. Germline V gene data show CDR1 as SGHTA and CDR2 as FQGNSA. V lost 3 bases and J 7 bases, leaving 15 bases between the germline ends. The CDR3 covers 14 residues. The CDR3 sequence is CASSFYREEGGYTF. The CDR3 DNA is TGTGCCAGCAGCTTCTACCGCGAAGAGGGTGGCTACACCTTC.

This clone was seen a handful of times. The chain combines TRBV18 with TRBJ2-7; D may be TRBD1 or TRBD2 (5 bases each). The V end was cut by 6 bases, the J end by 6 bases, with 15 bases between. Germline CDR1 is KGHSH and CDR2 is LQKENI. The CDR3 has 13 residues. This chain's CDR3 is CASSGTDAGEQYF. In DNA, the CDR3 is TGTGCCAGCTCCGGGACCGACGCGGGCGAGCAGTACTTC.